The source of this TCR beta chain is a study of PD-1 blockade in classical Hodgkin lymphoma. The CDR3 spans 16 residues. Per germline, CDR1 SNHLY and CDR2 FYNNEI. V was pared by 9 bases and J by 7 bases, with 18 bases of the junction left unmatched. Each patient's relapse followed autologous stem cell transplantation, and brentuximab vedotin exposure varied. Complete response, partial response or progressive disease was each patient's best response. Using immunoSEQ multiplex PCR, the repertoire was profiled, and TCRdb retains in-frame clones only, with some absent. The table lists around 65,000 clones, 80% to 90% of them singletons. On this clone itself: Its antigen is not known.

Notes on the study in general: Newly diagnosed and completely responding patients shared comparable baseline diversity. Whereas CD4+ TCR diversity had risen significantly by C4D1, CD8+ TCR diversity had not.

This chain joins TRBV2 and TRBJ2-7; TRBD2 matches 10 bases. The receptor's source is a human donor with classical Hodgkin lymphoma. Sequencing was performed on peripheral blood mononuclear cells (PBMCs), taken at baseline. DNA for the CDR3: TGTGCCAGTGGGATAGCGGGGGGCTACGCTACTGGGGAGCAGTACTTC. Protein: CASGIAGGYATGEQYF. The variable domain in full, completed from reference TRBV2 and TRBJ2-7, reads EPEVTQTPSHQVTQMGQEVILRCVPISNHLYFYWYRQILGQKVEFLVSFYNNEISEKSEIFDDQFSVERPDGSNFTLKIRSTKLEDSAMYFCASGIAGGYATGEQYFGPGTRLTVT.